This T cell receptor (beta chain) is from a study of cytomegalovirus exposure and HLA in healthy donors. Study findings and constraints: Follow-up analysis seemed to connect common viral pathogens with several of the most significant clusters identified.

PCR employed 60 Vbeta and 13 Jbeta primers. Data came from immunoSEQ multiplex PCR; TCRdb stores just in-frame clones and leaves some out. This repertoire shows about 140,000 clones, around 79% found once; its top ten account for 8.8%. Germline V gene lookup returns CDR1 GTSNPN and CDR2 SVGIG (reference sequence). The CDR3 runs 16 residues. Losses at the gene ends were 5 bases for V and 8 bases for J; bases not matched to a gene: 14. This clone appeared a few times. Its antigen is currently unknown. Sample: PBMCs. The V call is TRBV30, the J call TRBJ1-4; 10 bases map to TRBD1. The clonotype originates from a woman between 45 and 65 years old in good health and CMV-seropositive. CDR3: CAWDRGLPSGTEKLFF. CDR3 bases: TGTGCCTGGGACAGGGGGCTTCCTTCGGGTACCGAAAAACTGTTTTTT.